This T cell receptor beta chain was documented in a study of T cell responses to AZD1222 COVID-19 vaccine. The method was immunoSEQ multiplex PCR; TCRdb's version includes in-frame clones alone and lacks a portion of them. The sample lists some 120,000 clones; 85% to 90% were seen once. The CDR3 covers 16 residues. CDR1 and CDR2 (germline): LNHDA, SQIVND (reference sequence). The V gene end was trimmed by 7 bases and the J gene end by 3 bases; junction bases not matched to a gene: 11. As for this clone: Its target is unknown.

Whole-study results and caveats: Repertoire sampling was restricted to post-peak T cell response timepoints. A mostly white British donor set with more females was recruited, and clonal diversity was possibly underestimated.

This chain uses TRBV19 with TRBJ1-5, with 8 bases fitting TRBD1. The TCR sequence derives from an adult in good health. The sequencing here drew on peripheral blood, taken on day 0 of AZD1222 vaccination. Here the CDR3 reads CASMVVGQGDNQPQHF. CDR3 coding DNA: TGTGCCAGTATGGTTGTCGGACAGGGAGACAATCAGCCCCAGCATTTT.